This entry features one TCR beta chain sequence. This receptor's antigen is unknown. The record has no base qualities; no much larger clone is one base away. In the germline V gene, CDR1 corresponds to SGHAT and CDR2 to FQNNGV. Cut back by 0 bases and 9 bases, the V and J ends lie 9 bases apart. From the cysteine up to the phenylalanine, the CDR3 has a length of 13 residues. Only the CDR3 DNA is retained, 39 bases long and in frame from the first base. Healthy HIV-negative adults with no recently reported acute infections or vaccinations were included as donors. Every donor was a Caucasian adult living in Nashville, Tennessee, USA. CD8 memory samples were composed of magnetically selected CD45RO+ cells combined with CCR7-negative CD45RA+ effector memory (TemRA) cells. Blood was obtained by leukapheresis, after which PBMCs were separated by Ficoll-Histopaque density gradient centrifugation and cryopreserved in liquid nitrogen vapor phase. Analytical flow cytometry was used to check the purity and quantity of every magnetically sorted T cell population. From each sorted fraction, genomic DNA was isolated and quantified by UV absorbance on a Nanodrop 2000c.

Using the deep immunoSEQ assay, multiplex PCR amplified TCR CDR3 regions from genomic DNA. For each cell subset, the extracted genomic DNA was distributed evenly across all wells of several immunoSEQ 96-well plates, and each plate served as one replicate. For sorted subsets, 150 to 250 ng of genomic DNA, equivalent to 25,000 to 35,000 T cell genomes, went into each replicate PCR. Purified libraries were quantified with a Qubit 3.0 fluorometer, sized on a Bioanalyzer 2100, and re-quantified with the KAPA Library Quantification kit. A separate single-read 150-cycle Illumina NextSeq 550 flow cell was used to sequence each immunoSEQ 96-well plate. The study's processing was this. The immunoSEQ output contained only junctional sequences without quality scores, so filtering could not match that applied to full-length reads. To assign V/J genes and CDR3, sequences were annotated using PyIR, a Python wrapper for IgBLAST v1.9, with IMGT germline references. Any read was removed if the V/J assignment was weak (E-value above 1e-6), the CDR3 was missing, or the read contained stop codons, out-of-frame junctions, or ambiguous translated residues. V3J clonotypes were defined by identical inferred V gene, J gene, and CDR3 amino acid sequence. The percentage overlap between two repertoires was calculated by dividing the number of shared unique clonotypes by the size of the smaller repertoire. Three approaches were used to assess repertoire richness: RTK rarefaction, the Chao1 estimator, and Recon v2.1 estimates of unobserved clonotypes. OLGA was used to compute generation probabilities for all TCRbeta clonotypes that the gDNA method yielded from a handful of donors. TCRdb holds this immuneACCESS table with in-frame rearrangements only. Some clones are missing; in checked studies, unresolved V genes explain under half, and the rest has no known cause. That table furnishes V, J and clone size, whereas the DNA furnished D and trimming. The sample records some 95,000 clones, 67% of which are singletons. The ten most abundant clones make up roughly 43% of the sample.

These data originate in a study of shared clonotypes between healthy human individuals (dated by TCRdb to about 2020). Regarding the research as a whole: Two women and a few men aged 18 to 49 years were included in the cohort. Per donor, three plates each were used for CD4 naive and CD4 memory, two for CD8 naive, and one for CD8 memory. Blood TCR repertoires of 5 or 6 healthy adults were deeply sequenced to estimate repertoire size and the extent of clonotype sharing between individuals. To increase sequencing depth and limit assay-specific biases, different laboratories used diverse techniques to prepare libraries and sequence TCR repertoires. Each donor's leukapheresis produced roughly between about 0.9 and 9.5 billion PBMCs. General study outcomes and caveats: Naive subsets generally had larger estimated clonotype richness than memory subsets. Across a handful of donors, around 5% of naive CD4, 3.5% of naive CD8, under 2.5% of memory CD4, and roughly 0.4% of memory CD8 clonotypes were shared. The genetic and exposure-history diversity represented was limited by the small number of donors. Based on pairwise subsampling, the degree of clonotype sharing among donors was expected to be affected by sequencing depth. Sampling was limited to blood, and TCR repertoires in tissue likely differ from TCR repertoires in blood. Incomplete sequencing was indicated by rarefaction of sorted-subset datasets, despite the large sequencing depth. Compared with non-shared clonotypes, clonotypes shared by all four sorted-subset donors had higher generation probabilities.

This TCR came from a man aged 30-40 years in good health. Sequencing was performed on memory CD8+ T cells sorted from blood. This specimen's cell subset or site label, per the study, means: CD45RO+ cells pooled with CCR7-negative TemRA cells. In this chain, TRBV11-2 is recombined with TRBJ1-5; the D gene identity is not certain. CDR3 sequence: CASSLDPSRPQHF. The DNA is as follows: TGTGCCAGCAGCTTAGACCCTAGCCGGCCCCAGCATTTT. The CDR3, completed at both ends by the reference TRBV11-2 and TRBJ1-5 genes, gives the full variable domain EAGVAQSPRYKIIEKRQSVAFWCNPISGHATLYWYQQILGQGPKLLIQFQNNGVVDDSQLPKDRFSAERLKGVDSTLKIQPAKLEDSAVYLCASSLDPSRPQHFGDGTRLSIL.